The 24 T cell receptor beta chains reported below all come from one sample, sequenced in a study of control samples from healthy donors and cancer patients. Data came from immunoSEQ multiplex PCR; TCRdb stores just in-frame clones and leaves some out. The sample holds fewer than 100,000 clones, approximately 82% seen once. Sequencing input: blood. The receptors originated from a man aged 60 to 75 in good health.

The J gene is TRBJ2-6, the V gene TRBV28; D not resolved. Germline V lookup: CDR1 MDHEN, CDR2 SYDVKM. There are 15 residues in the CDR3. Trimming pared 6 bases from V and 0 bases from J, leaving 9 bases between. This CDR3 is CASSRTLSGANVLTF. Written as DNA, the CDR3 is TGTGCCAGCAGCAGAACACTCTCTGGGGCCAACGTCCTGACTTTC.

The J gene is TRBJ2-1, the V gene TRBV28; D is undetermined. The CDR3 has 10 amino acids. Germline assignment: CDR1 MDHEN and CDR2 SYDVKM. Trimming took 10 bases from V and 6 from J, leaving 7 bases between them. CDR3 DNA: TGTGCCACCCAGATCAATGAGCAGTTCTTC. Its protein is CATQINEQFF.

This chain joins TRBV28 and TRBJ1-1; D is uncertain. The CDR3 has 15 amino acids. Germline V lookup: CDR1 MDHEN, CDR2 SYDVKM. The ends were cut back, 6 bases at V and 1 base at J, with 15 bases in the middle. The CDR3 loop is CASSPGGSKNTEAFF. DNA of the CDR3: TGTGCCAGCAGCCCTGGCGGGTCGAAGAACACTGAAGCTTTCTTT.

The chain has TRBV28 and TRBJ1-1; D may be TRBD1 (5 bases). Germline V gene sequence: CDR1 MDHEN, CDR2 SYDVKM. The CDR3 sequence is 14 residues long. V was trimmed by 6 bases and J by 0 bases, leaving 11 bases between them. CDR3 amino acids: CASRPGKLNTEAFF. In DNA form, the CDR3 reads TGTGCCAGCAGACCAGGGAAACTGAACACTGAAGCTTTCTTT.

The chain links TRBV4-1 to TRBJ2-3; 11 bases align to TRBD1. Losses at the gene ends were 6 bases for V and 5 bases for J; bases not matched to a gene: 10. CDR1 and CDR2 from the germline V gene are MGHRA and YSYEKL. The CDR3 consists of 16 residues. The CDR3 region is CASSPRGQGVIDTQYF. For the CDR3, the DNA is TGCGCCAGCAGTCCGCGGGGACAGGGGGTAATAGATACGCAGTATTTT.

The genes are TRBV5-1 and TRBJ1-2; 9 bases line up with TRBD1. The V gene end was trimmed by 2 bases and the J gene end by 4 bases; junction bases not matched to a gene: 6. The CDR3 loop spans 15 amino acids. Germline CDR1 and CDR2: SGHRS and YFSETQ. The chain's CDR3 is CASSFLQGAGYGYTF. The CDR3 region has the DNA TGCGCCAGCAGCTTTTTACAGGGGGCAGGCTATGGCTACACCTTC.

This clone occurred once. J is TRBJ1-4 and V is TRBV20-1; no definite D call. The germline V gene has CDR1 DFQATT and CDR2 SNEGSKA (reference sequence). With 7 bases removed from V and 8 bases from J, the gap between germline ends came to 5 bases. The CDR3 consists of 9 residues. The CDR3 bases are TGCAGTGTAGGGGAAAAACTGTTTTTT. Its translation: CSVGEKLFF.

This clone was seen only a few times. The rearrangement uses TRBV3-1 (or the pseudogene TRBV3-2) and TRBJ2-4, with D tentatively TRBD1 or TRBD2 (5 bases each). Germline CDR1 and CDR2: LGHDT and YNNKEL (reference sequence). The V end lost 1 base, the J end lost 11 bases, and 18 bases lay between the germline ends. The CDR3 extends over 15 amino acids. The CDR3 coding sequence is TGTGCCAGCAGCCAAGGGGACCCCCAAAGAGGGGTTCAGTACTTC. This codes for CASSQGDPQRGVQYF.

The chain's CDR3 is CASSEGGGGSTDTQYF. In nucleotides, the CDR3 is TGTGCCAGCAGTGAAGGGGGGGGAGGGAGCACAGATACGCAGTATTTT. The genes are TRBV6-1 and TRBJ2-3; 7 positions match TRBD2. J lost 0 bases, V lost 1 base, and 4 bases had no gene match. CDR3 length equals 16 residues. Germline CDR1 is MNHNS and CDR2 is SASEGT.

This clone was picked up one time. V gene TRBV7-9 combines with J gene TRBJ1-1, with a possible D match to TRBD1 (5 bases). This CDR3 is 13 amino acids long. Germline CDR1 and CDR2: SEHNR and FQNEAQ (reference sequence). The germline V and J ends were trimmed by 8 bases and 1 base, with 11 bases remaining between them. CDR3 in amino acids: CASGALGNTEAFF. CDR3 in DNA: TGTGCCAGCGGGGCACTCGGGAACACTGAAGCTTTCTTT.

The CDR3 spells CASSFEGDLILQAFF. In nucleotides, the CDR3 is TGTGCCAGCAGCTTTGAGGGCGATCTGATTCTCCAAGCTTTCTTT. V is TRBV5-4 and J is TRBJ1-1; D call uncertain. This CDR3 comprises 15 residues. CDR1 and CDR2 from the germline V gene are SGHNT and YYREEE (reference sequence). The V gene lost 2 bases and the J gene lost 9 bases, with 20 bases spanning the gap.

This clone was seen a few times. The genes are TRBV5-1 and TRBJ1-1; TRBD1 might be the D (6 bases). Germline CDR1 reads SGHRS; CDR2 reads YFSETQ. The CDR3 is 15 residues long. V was shortened by 2 bases and J by 4 bases, with 15 bases between the two germline ends. CDR3 protein: CASSLTGLAGTEAFF. CDR3 DNA: TGCGCCAGCAGCTTAACAGGGCTCGCGGGCACTGAAGCTTTCTTT.

This chain's CDR3 is CASSDPLRSSYNSPLHF. Written as DNA, the CDR3 is TGTGCCAGCAGTGACCCATTGCGCAGCTCCTATAATTCACCCCTCCACTTT. V gene TRBV2 combines with J gene TRBJ1-6, with D unresolved. Germline assignment: CDR1 SNHLY and CDR2 FYNNEI. V was pared by 3 bases and J by 0 bases, with 12 bases between. The CDR3 length is 17 residues. The variable domain in full, completed from reference TRBV2 and TRBJ1-6, reads EPEVTQTPSHQVTQMGQEVILRCVPISNHLYFYWYRQILGQKVEFLVSFYNNEISEKSEIFDDQFSVERPDGSNFTLKIRSTKLEDSAMYFCASSDPLRSSYNSPLHFGNGTRLTVT.

This clone was recorded a few times. This chain links TRBV9 with TRBJ2-2, with unresolved D. There are 12 residues in the CDR3. V was clipped by 0 bases and J by 5 bases, with 2 bases between them. In germline, CDR1 is SGDLS, CDR2 YYNGEE. In DNA, the CDR3 is TGTGCCAGCAGCGTAGGGACCGGGGAGCTGTTTTTT. Translated: CASSVGTGELFF.

The chain joins TRBV30 to TRBJ1-4; tentative D call: TRBD1 (6 bases). The CDR3 consists of 13 residues. Germline V gene data show CDR1 as GTSNPN and CDR2 as SVGIG (reference sequence). Trimming left V 7 bases short and J 8 bases short, with 17 bases between. The CDR3 DNA sequence: TGTGCCTCGAGAGGGGGTAGGAGCGAAAAACTGTTTTTT. This translates into CASRGGRSEKLFF.

This chain joins TRBV11-3 and TRBJ1-1; D is ambiguous. Trimming took off 0 bases at V and 0 bases at J, with 2 bases between the two ends. CDR1 SGHNT and CDR2 YENEEA come from the germline V gene. CDR3 length: 13 amino acids. The CDR3 bases are TGTGCCAGCAGCTTAGAGTTGAACACTGAAGCTTTCTTT. As protein: CASSLELNTEAFF.

CDR3 nucleotide sequence: TGTGCCAGCAGCCGGGGGGGTAGGACAGATACGCAGTATTTT. Its translation: CASSRGGRTDTQYF. The rearrangement links TRBV6-5 to TRBJ2-3, with 8 positions matching TRBD2. Germline V lookup: CDR1 MNHEY, CDR2 SVGAGI. V was clipped by 6 bases and J by 3 bases; unmatched bases: 5. The CDR3 sequence is 14 residues long.

The J gene is TRBJ2-7, the V gene TRBV5-4; TRBD1 aligns across 10 bases. This CDR3 has 14 residues. Per the germline V gene, CDR1 is SGHNT and CDR2 is YYREEE (reference sequence). Trimming took 6 bases from V and 0 from J; bases not matched to a gene: 3. CDR3 in DNA: TGTGCCAGCAAAGGACAGGGGGACTCCTACGAGCAGTACTTC. Translating gives CASKGQGDSYEQYF.

V is TRBV12-5 and J is TRBJ1-2; the match to TRBD1 covers 7 bases. The CDR3 spans 16 residues. Germline-derived CDR1 and CDR2 are LGHNT and FRNRAP. With V trimmed by 3 bases and J by 0 bases, 7 bases remained unmatched. The CDR3 DNA reads as TGTGCTAGTGGTTTTGGGACAGCAGAAGCTAACTATGGCTACACCTTC. It is translated as CASGFGTAEANYGYTF.

The chain couples TRBV6-6 to TRBJ2-3; D is ambiguous. The CDR3 covers 13 residues. With 5 bases removed from V and 8 bases from J, the gap between germline ends came to 14 bases. The germline gives CDR1 MNHNY, CDR2 SVGAGI (reference sequence). CDR3 DNA sequence: TGTGCCAGCAGTAGGTTGAGCATTGGTACGCAGTATTTT. Encoded protein: CASSRLSIGTQYF.

The chain joins TRBV28 to TRBJ2-1, with 9 bases that match TRBD2. CDR1 is MDHEN and CDR2 is SYDVKM in the germline V gene. The trim removed 10 bases at V and 8 bases at J, leaving 12 bases unmatched. This CDR3 contains 14 residues. CDR3 bases: TGTGCCATTTCGACTAGCGGACCTACCGATGAGCAGTTCTTC. Encoded protein: CAISTSGPTDEQFF.

The gene calls are TRBV21-1 and TRBJ1-1; TRBD1 is taken as the D call from the table, unchecked against the DNA. TRBV21-1 is a pseudogene locus. This CDR3 has 17 residues. The CDR3 nucleotides read TGTGCCAGCAGCATCCGGGACAGTAGACGAGTGGACACTGAAGCTTTCTTT. Translation: CASSIRDSRRVDTEAFF.

The chain employs TRBV5-4 and TRBJ2-2; TRBD1 aligns across 10 bases. Germline V gene data show CDR1 as SGHNT and CDR2 as YYREEE (reference sequence). Trimming at V came to 4 bases and at J to 7 bases, leaving 7 bases not matched to a gene. The CDR3 is made up of 15 amino acids. The CDR3 sequence: CASSIDRGRSGELFF. CDR3 nucleotides: TGTGCCAGCAGCATTGACAGGGGGCGGAGCGGGGAGCTGTTTTTT.

The chain carries TRBV7-9 and TRBJ2-7; D unresolved. Trimming shortened V by 3 bases and J by 2 bases, and 8 bases separated the two germline ends. This CDR3 comprises 13 residues. From germline, CDR1 is SEHNR and CDR2 FQNEAQ (reference sequence). The DNA of the CDR3 is TGTGCCAGCAGCTTGGGAACCACCTACGAGCAGTACTTC. It codes for CASSLGTTYEQYF.